This T cell receptor (beta chain) was profiled in a study of blood T cell repertoires in COVID-19. Study background: The cDNA or gDNA used as material had been derived from T cells, B-cell-depleted T cells, or PBMCs.

Participants were placed into cohorts based on the clinical history they reported. Two negative PCRs, clearance, or symptom resolution had been documented for recovered Cohort 3 donors. Assay: immunoSEQ multiplex PCR; the TCRdb copy retains only in-frame clones and omits some. The sample contains roughly 380,000 clones, more than 75% of which appear only once. Sequenced: PBMCs or T cells enriched from blood (not recorded which). The TCR originated in a man younger than 40 who had recovered from COVID-19.

This CDR3 is CASSFDRVDEKLFF. The CDR3 DNA follows: TGTGCCAGCAGTTTCGACAGGGTCGATGAAAAACTGTTTTTT. The rearrangement joins TRBV6-5 to TRBJ1-4; 7 positions agree with TRBD1. This CDR3 comprises 14 residues. Germline V gene sequence: CDR1 MNHEY, CDR2 SVGAGI. V lost 4 bases to trimming and J lost 6 bases; unmatched junction nucleotides: 5.